This TCR beta chain was profiled in a study of blood T cell repertoires in COVID-19. Overall study context: Nucleic acid was either cDNA or gDNA, and it came from T cells, B-cell-depleted T cells, or PBMCs.

Ages ranged from roughly 18 to 100 years, with residence in approximately 25 US areas. In the source study's methods: Quantification of nucleated cells was approximated via reference gene primer amplification. Produced via immunoSEQ multiplex PCR; TCRdb's table is partial and in-frame only. The V and J calls and the clone size are those of that table, but D and trimming were determined from the DNA. The data hold about 200,000 clones, with about 80% observed a single time. From germline, CDR1 is SGHNT and CDR2 YENEEA. The V end was cut by 0 bases, the J end by 3 bases, with 12 bases between. The CDR3 is 16 amino acids.

The chain links TRBV11-3 to TRBJ1-5; no reliable D call. The specimen was PBMCs or T cells enriched from blood (not recorded which). This clonotype was obtained from a man aged 35 to 55 who had recovered from COVID-19. The CDR3 nucleotides are TGTGCCAGCAGCTTAGAGGAGAGGCGGCACAATCAGCCCCAGCATTTT. Residues: CASSLEERRHNQPQHF. The whole variable domain, remainder taken from reference TRBV11-3 and TRBJ1-5, is EAGVVQSPRYKIIEKKQPVAFWCNPISGHNTLYWYLQNLGQGPELLIRYENEEAVDDSQLPKDRFSAERLKGVDSTLKIQPAELGDSAVYLCASSLEERRHNQPQHFGDGTRLSIL.